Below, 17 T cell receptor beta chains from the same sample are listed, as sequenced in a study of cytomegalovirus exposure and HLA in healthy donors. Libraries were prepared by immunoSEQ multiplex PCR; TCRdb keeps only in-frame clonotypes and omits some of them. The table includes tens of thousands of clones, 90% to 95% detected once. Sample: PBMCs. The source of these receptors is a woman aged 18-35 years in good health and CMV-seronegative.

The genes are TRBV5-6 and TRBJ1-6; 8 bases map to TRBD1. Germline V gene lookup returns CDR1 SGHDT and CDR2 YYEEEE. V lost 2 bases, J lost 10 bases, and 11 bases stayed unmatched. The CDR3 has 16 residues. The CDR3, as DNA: TGTGCCAGCAGCTTCGGACAGGGAAGCTCAGTCTCACCCCTCCACTTT. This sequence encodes CASSFGQGSSVSPLHF.

DNA for the CDR3: TGCGCCAGCAGTGAGCCATACTCGGGACTAGCTATCACCTACACAGATACGCAGTATTTT. This gives the protein CASSEPYSGLAITYTDTQYF. V usage is TRBV10-1 and J usage is TRBJ2-3; 9 bases are a match to TRBD2. Per the germline V gene, CDR1 is WNHNN and CDR2 is SYGVQD (reference sequence). The CDR3 is made up of 20 amino acids. The V segment lost 2 bases and the J segment 2 bases; nucleotides outside the gene matches: 17.

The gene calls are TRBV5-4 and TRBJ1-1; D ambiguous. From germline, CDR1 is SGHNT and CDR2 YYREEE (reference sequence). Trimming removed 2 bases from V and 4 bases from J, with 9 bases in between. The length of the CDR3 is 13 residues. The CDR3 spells CASSFLVSTEAFF. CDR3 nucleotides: TGTGCCAGCAGCTTCTTAGTTTCCACTGAAGCTTTCTTT.

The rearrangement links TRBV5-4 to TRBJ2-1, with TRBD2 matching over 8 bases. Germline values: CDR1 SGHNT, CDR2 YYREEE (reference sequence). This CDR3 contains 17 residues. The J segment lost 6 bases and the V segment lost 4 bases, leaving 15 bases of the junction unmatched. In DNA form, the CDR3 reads TGTGCCAGCAGCCAAATCCTACTAGCGGAAGGGGCCAATGAGCAGTTCTTC. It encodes CASSQILLAEGANEQFF.

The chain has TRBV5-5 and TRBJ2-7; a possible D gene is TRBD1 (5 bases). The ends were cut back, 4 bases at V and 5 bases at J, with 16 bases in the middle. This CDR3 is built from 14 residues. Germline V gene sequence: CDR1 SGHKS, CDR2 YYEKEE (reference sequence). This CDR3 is CASSPSGHWDEQYF. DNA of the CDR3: TGTGCCAGCAGCCCCTCCGGACACTGGGACGAGCAGTACTTC.

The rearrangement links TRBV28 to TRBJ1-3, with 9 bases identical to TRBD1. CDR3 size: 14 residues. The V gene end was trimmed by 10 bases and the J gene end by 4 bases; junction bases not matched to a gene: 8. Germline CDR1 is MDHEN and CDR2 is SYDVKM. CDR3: CATKTGGAGNTIYF. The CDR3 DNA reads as TGTGCCACCAAAACAGGGGGCGCCGGAAACACCATATATTTT. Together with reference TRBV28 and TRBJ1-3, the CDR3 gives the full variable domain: DVKVTQSSRYLVKRTGEKVFLECVQDMDHENMFWYRQDPGLGLRLIYFSYDVKMKEKGDIPEGYSVSREKKERFSLILESASTNQTSMYLCATKTGGAGNTIYFGEGSWLTVV.

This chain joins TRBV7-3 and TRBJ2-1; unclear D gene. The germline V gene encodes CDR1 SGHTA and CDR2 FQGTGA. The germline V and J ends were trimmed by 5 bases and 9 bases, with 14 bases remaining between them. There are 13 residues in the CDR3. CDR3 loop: CASSPPGSLEQFF. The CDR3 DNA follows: TGTGCCAGCAGCCCCCCCGGTTCCCTTGAGCAGTTCTTC.

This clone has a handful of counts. Here the CDR3 reads CASSVNPGQGMNTEAFF. Here the CDR3 DNA reads TGTGCCAGCAGCGTAAATCCGGGACAGGGCATGAACACTGAAGCTTTCTTT. The chain has TRBV9 and TRBJ1-1, with 9 bases that match TRBD1. This CDR3 contains 17 residues. The germline CDR1 and CDR2 sequences are SGDLS and YYNGEE. The V and J ends lost 1 base and 0 bases, in that order; junction bases with no gene match: 7.

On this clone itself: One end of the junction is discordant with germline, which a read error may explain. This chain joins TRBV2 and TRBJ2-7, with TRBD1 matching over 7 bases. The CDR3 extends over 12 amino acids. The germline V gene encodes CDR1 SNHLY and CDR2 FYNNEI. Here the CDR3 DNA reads TGTGCCAGCAGATTCGACCGACAGGGTGGAAGCTTC. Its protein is CASRFDRQGGSF.

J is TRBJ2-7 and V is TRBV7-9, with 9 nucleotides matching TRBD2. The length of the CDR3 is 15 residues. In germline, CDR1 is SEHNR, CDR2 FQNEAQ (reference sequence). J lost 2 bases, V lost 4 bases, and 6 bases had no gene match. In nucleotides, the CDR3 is TGTGCCAGCAGCTCGGGGGCTAGCGGGACCTACGAGCAGTACTTC. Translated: CASSSGASGTYEQYF.

The CDR3 coding sequence is TGTGCCAGCAGCTCAAACTCCGGGACAGACGAAAATGAGCAGTTCTTC. Translating gives CASSSNSGTDENEQFF. V is TRBV7-9 and J is TRBJ2-1, with TRBD1 matching 7 bases. Trimming removed 4 bases from V and 7 bases from J; junction bases left unmatched: 13. Germline V gene data show CDR1 as SEHNR and CDR2 as FQNEAQ (reference sequence). The CDR3 is 16 amino acids.

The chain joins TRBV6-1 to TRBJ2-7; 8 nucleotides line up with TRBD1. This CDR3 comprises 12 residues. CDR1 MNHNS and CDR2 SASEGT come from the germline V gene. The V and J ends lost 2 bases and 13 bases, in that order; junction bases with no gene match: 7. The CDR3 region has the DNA TGTGCCAGCAGTGAACGTAGGGACAGGCATTACTTC. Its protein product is CASSERRDRHYF.

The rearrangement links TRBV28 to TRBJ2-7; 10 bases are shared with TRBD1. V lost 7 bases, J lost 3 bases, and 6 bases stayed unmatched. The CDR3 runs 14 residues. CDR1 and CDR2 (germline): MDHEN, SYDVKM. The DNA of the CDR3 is TGTGCCAGCAAACGACAGGGGGCACTCTACGAGCAGTACTTC. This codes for CASKRQGALYEQYF.

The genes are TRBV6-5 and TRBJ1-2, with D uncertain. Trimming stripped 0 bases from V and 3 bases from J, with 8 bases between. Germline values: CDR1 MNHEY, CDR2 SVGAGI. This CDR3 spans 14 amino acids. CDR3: CASSYSDTHYGYTF. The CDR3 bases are TGTGCCAGCAGTTACTCCGACACCCACTATGGCTACACCTTC.

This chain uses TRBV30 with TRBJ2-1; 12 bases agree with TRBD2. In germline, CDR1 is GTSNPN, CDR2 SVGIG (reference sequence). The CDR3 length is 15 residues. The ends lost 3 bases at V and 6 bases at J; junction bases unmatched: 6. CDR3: CAWRILAGGFNEQFF. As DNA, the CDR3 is TGTGCCTGGAGGATCCTAGCGGGGGGGTTCAATGAGCAGTTCTTC.

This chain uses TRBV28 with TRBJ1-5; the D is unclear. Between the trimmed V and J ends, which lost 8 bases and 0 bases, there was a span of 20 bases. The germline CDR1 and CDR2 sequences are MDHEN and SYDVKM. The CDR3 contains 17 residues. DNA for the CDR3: TGTGCCAGCGGATCCCCGGAGGTTGGGCTTAGCAATCAGCCCCAGCATTTT. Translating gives CASGSPEVGLSNQPQHF.

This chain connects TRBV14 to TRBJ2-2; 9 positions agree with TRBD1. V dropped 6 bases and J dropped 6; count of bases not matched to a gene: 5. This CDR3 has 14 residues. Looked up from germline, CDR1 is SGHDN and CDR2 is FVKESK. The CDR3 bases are TGTGCCAGCAGTAACAGGGGGCGCGCCGGGGAGCTGTTTTTT. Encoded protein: CASSNRGRAGELFF.